Following are 32 T cell receptor beta chains from one sample sequenced in a study of OX40 agonist ivuxolimab in advanced cancers. TCRdb's copy holds only in-frame clones and misses some; the assay was immunoSEQ multiplex PCR. The sample gives some 130,000 clones, around 91% of which show up once; around 0.57% is in the top ten. Sequenced material: CD4+ or CD8+ T cells sorted from blood, taken in a trial of the OX40 agonist ivuxolimab. These receptors came from an adult with an advanced solid tumor such as melanoma, head and neck, liver or kidney cancer.

This clone was counted a few times. This chain joins TRBV6-1 and TRBJ1-6; the D gene is possibly TRBD1 (6 bases). The V end was cut by 3 bases, the J end by 6 bases, with 9 bases between. CDR3 size: 14 residues. CDR1 and CDR2 from the germline V gene are MNHNS and SASEGT. The CDR3 DNA reads as TGTGCCAGCAGTGATTACAGGGTTAATTCACCCCTCCACTTT. This encodes CASSDYRVNSPLHF.

The J gene is TRBJ2-3, the V gene TRBV5-4; tentatively, D is TRBD2 (5 bases). Trimming removed 4 bases from V and 1 base from J, with 13 bases in between. Germline V gene lookup returns CDR1 SGHNT and CDR2 YYREEE (reference sequence). This CDR3 spans 15 amino acids. CDR3 DNA sequence: TGTGCCAGCAGCCCGAGCGGAGCCGGCACAGATACGCAGTATTTT. It specifies CASSPSGAGTDTQYF. Looking up the rest from reference TRBV5-4 and TRBJ2-3 gives the full variable domain: ETGVTQSPTHLIKTRGQQVTLRCSSQSGHNTVSWYQQALGQGPQFIFQYYREEENGRGNFPPRFSGLQFPNYSSELNVNALELDDSALYLCASSPSGAGTDTQYFGPGTRLTVL.

J is TRBJ2-1 and V is TRBV7-6, with 8 positions matching TRBD2. The CDR3 length is 15 residues. Losses at the gene ends were 1 base for V and 6 bases for J; bases not matched to a gene: 5. The germline gives CDR1 SGHVS, CDR2 FNYEAQ. CDR3 DNA: TGTGCCAGCAGCTTAGGGTCCGGGGGGGCCAATGAGCAGTTCTTC. It specifies CASSLGSGGANEQFF.

The V and J genes are TRBV10-3 and TRBJ1-5, with a possible D match to TRBD1 (6 bases). With 5 bases removed from V and 4 bases from J, the gap between germline ends came to 18 bases. Germline V gene sequence: CDR1 ENHRY, CDR2 SYGVKD. CDR3 length: 16 residues. CDR3 sequence: CAISPSGQGKNQPQHF. CDR3 sequence (DNA): TGTGCCATCAGTCCCAGCGGGCAGGGGAAAAATCAGCCCCAGCATTTT.

V and J are TRBV7-2 and TRBJ2-3; 14 bases match TRBD2. Germline V lookup: CDR1 SGHTA, CDR2 FQGNSA. V shed 0 bases and J 5 bases; nucleotides not matched to a gene: 10. The CDR3 is 19 amino acids. The DNA of the CDR3 is TGTGCCAGCAGCTTAGCCCCCCCGGGACTAGCGGGGGAGGGAGATACGCAGTATTTT. Translated: CASSLAPPGLAGEGDTQYF.

The V and J genes are TRBV14 and TRBJ1-5; no clear D. CDR3 size: 13 residues. V lost 4 bases and J 2 bases, leaving 6 bases between the germline ends. Per the germline V gene, CDR1 is SGHDN and CDR2 is FVKESK. The CDR3 DNA is TGTGCCAGCAGCCTTGCGGGCAATCAGCCCCAGCATTTT. It encodes CASSLAGNQPQHF. Full variable domain (missing parts from reference TRBV14 and TRBJ1-5): EAGVTQFPSHSVIEKGQTVTLRCDPISGHDNLYWYRRVMGKEIKFLLHFVKESKQDESGMPNNRFLAERTGGTYSTLKVQPAELEDSGVYFCASSLAGNQPQHFGDGTRLSIL.

This chain connects TRBV7-2 to TRBJ2-7, with D unclear. V lost 0 bases to trimming and J lost 6 bases, with 6 bases between them. Germline V CDR1 and CDR2: SGHTA, FQGNSA. This CDR3 has 12 residues. CDR3 region: CASSLAPREQYF. The CDR3 nucleotides read TGTGCCAGCAGCTTAGCGCCCCGCGAGCAGTACTTC.

The J gene is TRBJ1-1, the V gene TRBV6-1, with D unclear. V was shortened by 3 bases and J by 5 bases, with 16 bases between the two germline ends. Germline V lookup: CDR1 MNHNS, CDR2 SASEGT. The CDR3 sequence is 15 residues long. CDR3 nucleotides: TGTGCCAGCAGTGATGGTTCAGGCCTGGGGACTGAAGCTTTCTTT. Protein: CASSDGSGLGTEAFF.

This chain links TRBV28 with TRBJ1-5; D is undetermined. The length of the CDR3 is 15 residues. The germline V gene encodes CDR1 MDHEN and CDR2 SYDVKM. The germline V and J ends were trimmed by 3 bases and 2 bases, with 11 bases remaining between them. The CDR3 reads CASSLRGSGNQPQHF. CDR3 nucleotides: TGTGCCAGCAGTTTGCGGGGTAGTGGCAATCAGCCCCAGCATTTT.

V and J are TRBV11-3 and TRBJ2-1, with D uncertain. In germline, CDR1 is SGHNT, CDR2 YENEEA. V dropped 3 bases and J dropped 5 bases, with 8 bases sitting between them. The CDR3 runs 13 residues. The CDR3 loop reads CASSFNRDNEQFF. CDR3 bases: TGTGCCAGCAGCTTTAACAGAGACAATGAGCAGTTCTTC.

This chain joins TRBV5-1 and TRBJ1-5; D remains ambiguous. Germline values: CDR1 SGHRS, CDR2 YFSETQ. The CDR3 consists of 15 residues. V was trimmed by 0 bases and J by 2 bases, leaving 9 bases between them. The CDR3 spells CASSLGGRGNQPQHF. CDR3 DNA sequence: TGCGCCAGCAGCTTGGGGGGAAGGGGCAATCAGCCCCAGCATTTT.

The rearrangement joins TRBV19 to TRBJ1-4; D unresolved. This CDR3 is built from 14 residues. V was clipped by 7 bases and J by 8 bases, with 17 bases between them. CDR1 and CDR2 (germline): LNHDA, SQIVND (reference sequence). The CDR3 nucleotides read TGTGCCAGTACCCTCGACATTTATCACGAAAAACTGTTTTTT. Its protein product is CASTLDIYHEKLFF.

The V call is TRBV5-6, the J call TRBJ2-1; D is undetermined. Germline V gene data show CDR1 as SGHDT and CDR2 as YYEEEE. This CDR3 is 15 amino acids long. V was cut by 3 bases and J by 1 base, with 11 bases left in between. Here the CDR3 DNA reads TGTGCCAGCAGCTCGGAGTCGGAGTCCTACAATGAGCAGTTCTTC. It specifies CASSSESESYNEQFF.

With respect to this clone: The germline gene is not matched at one end of the junction; a read error may be the cause. The chain recombines TRBV10-3 with TRBJ1-1, with TRBD1 matching 9 bases. Germline values: CDR1 ENHRY, CDR2 SYGVKD. CDR3 length: 13 residues. CDR3 sequence (DNA): TGTGCCATCAGGGGGACAGGGAAAGCTGAGGCTTTCTTT. It encodes CAIRGTGKAEAFF.

The chain is built from TRBV10-3 and TRBJ1-6; TRBD1 might be the D (6 bases). The CDR3 is 13 amino acids. V lost 6 bases to trimming and J lost 10 bases, with 13 bases between them. Germline lookup yields CDR1 ENHRY and CDR2 SYGVKD. The CDR3 protein is CAIRGTGNSPLHF. As DNA, the CDR3 is TGTGCCATCAGGGGAACAGGGAACTCACCCCTCCACTTT.

The CDR3 sequence: CASSLASFGPGQFNQPQHF. DNA for the CDR3: TGTGCCAGCAGCTTGGCCTCTTTCGGGCCCGGACAGTTCAATCAGCCCCAGCATTTT. V is TRBV5-6 and J is TRBJ1-5; possible D gene TRBD1, 6 bases. V was pared by 0 bases and J by 3 bases, with 22 bases between. The CDR3 is 19 amino acids. Germline assignment: CDR1 SGHDT and CDR2 YYEEEE.

V gene TRBV7-2 combines with J gene TRBJ2-1, with D unclear. The CDR3 is 16 residues long. Per germline, CDR1 SGHTA and CDR2 FQGNSA. Trimming stripped 5 bases from V and 2 bases from J, with 16 bases between. The CDR3 region has the DNA TGTGCCAGCAGCCCCCGGGCCCGGGCCACCTACAATGAGCAGTTCTTC. This sequence encodes CASSPRARATYNEQFF.

The chain carries TRBV10-1 and TRBJ2-7; the match to TRBD1 covers 7 bases. Trimming took 2 bases from V and 5 from J; bases not matched to a gene: 3. Germline values: CDR1 WNHNN, CDR2 SYGVQD (reference sequence). The CDR3 length is 13 residues. The CDR3, as DNA: TGCGCCAGCAGTGAGGCCGGGACAGACGAGCAGTACTTC. Translation: CASSEAGTDEQYF.

The chain joins TRBV5-1 to TRBJ2-2, with a weak D call TRBD1 (5 bases). Germline-derived CDR1 and CDR2 are SGHRS and YFSETQ. The CDR3 spans 13 residues. V lost 5 bases to trimming and J lost 7 bases, with 12 bases between them. The CDR3 here is CASSDRSSGELFF. CDR3 DNA: TGCGCCAGCAGTGACAGATCGAGCGGGGAGCTGTTTTTT.

The rearrangement links TRBV4-3 to TRBJ1-1; D gene ambiguous. V was trimmed by 4 bases and J by 1 base, leaving 10 bases between them. The CDR3 sequence is 14 residues long. Germline V gene sequence: CDR1 LGHNA, CDR2 YSLEER. CDR3 in DNA: TGCGCCAGCAGCCTCGGGGAGGGGAACACTGAAGCTTTCTTT. Its translation is CASSLGEGNTEAFF.

CDR3 sequence (DNA): TGTGCCAGCAGCTTAAGGGGACCGAATGAAAAACTGTTTTTT. Translated: CASSLRGPNEKLFF. The rearrangement links TRBV7-6 to TRBJ1-4, with D tentatively TRBD1 (5 bases). V lost 2 bases to trimming and J lost 5 bases, with 9 bases between them. This CDR3 spans 14 amino acids. Germline CDR1 reads SGHVS; CDR2 reads FNYEAQ.

The V and J genes are TRBV30 and TRBJ2-7; D perhaps matches TRBD1 (6 bases). This CDR3 is built from 13 residues. Germline CDR1 is GTSNPN and CDR2 is SVGIG (reference sequence). Trimming took off 4 bases at V and 6 bases at J, with 16 bases between the two ends. Here the CDR3 reads CAWTDRRMGEQYF. The CDR3 DNA follows: TGTGCCTGGACAGACAGGCGGATGGGCGAGCAGTACTTC. The full variable domain, rest sourced from reference TRBV30 and TRBJ2-7, is SQTIHQWPATLVQPVGSPLSLECTVEGTSNPNLYWYRQAAGRGLQLLFYSVGIGQISSEVPQNLSASRPQDRQFILSSKKLLLSDSGFYLCAWTDRRMGEQYFGPGTRLTVT.

This chain uses TRBV6-5 with TRBJ2-1, with D hard to call. This CDR3 has 12 amino acids. CDR1 and CDR2 (germline): MNHEY, SVGAGI. V lost 6 bases, J lost 6 bases, and 9 bases lay in between. The CDR3 is CASRKSPNEQFF. DNA for the CDR3: TGTGCCAGCAGAAAATCCCCCAATGAGCAGTTCTTC.

The chain combines TRBV25-1 with TRBJ2-4; no firm D call. Germline-derived CDR1 and CDR2 are MGHDK and SYGVNS. The CDR3 totals 16 residues. The V and J ends lost 2 bases and 7 bases respectively, with 18 bases between them. CDR3 DNA sequence: TGTGCCAGCAGTGAACTCGGCGACTCTAGGGCCAACATTCAGTACTTC. It is translated as CASSELGDSRANIQYF.

The chain uses TRBV6-1 and TRBJ1-2; D perhaps matches TRBD1 (5 bases). The V and J ends lost 1 base and 7 bases respectively, with 7 bases between them. Germline V lookup: CDR1 MNHNS, CDR2 SASEGT. This CDR3 contains 12 residues. This CDR3 reads CASSEGGSGYTF. The CDR3 nucleotides read TGTGCCAGCAGTGAAGGGGGCTCTGGCTACACCTTC.

The chain recombines TRBV10-3 with TRBJ2-7, with D perhaps matching TRBD1 or TRBD2 (6 bases each). The length of the CDR3 is 14 residues. Germline-derived CDR1 and CDR2 are ENHRY and SYGVKD. V was pared by 2 bases and J by 5 bases, with 13 bases between. CDR3 amino acids: CAISERGRDHEQYF. The CDR3 bases are TGTGCCATCAGTGAGCGGGGGCGCGACCACGAGCAGTACTTC.

This chain connects TRBV5-5 to TRBJ1-4, with a tentative D call TRBD1 (5 bases). Per germline, CDR1 SGHKS and CDR2 YYEKEE (reference sequence). V was cut by 1 base and J by 6 bases, with 13 bases left in between. The length of the CDR3 is 15 residues. This CDR3 reads CASSLRGRGDEKLFF. The CDR3 nucleotides read TGTGCCAGCAGCTTGCGGGGACGGGGGGATGAAAAACTGTTTTTT.

The chain joins TRBV5-6 to TRBJ1-5; D is undetermined. Looked up from germline, CDR1 is SGHDT and CDR2 is YYEEEE. Trimming pared 4 bases from V and 4 bases from J, leaving 6 bases between. The CDR3 is made up of 12 amino acids. CDR3 sequence reads: CASSRMNQPQHF. The CDR3 DNA is TGTGCCAGCAGCCGTATGAATCAGCCCCAGCATTTT.

The chain links TRBV18 to TRBJ1-3; D unclear. Germline V gene data show CDR1 as KGHSH and CDR2 as LQKENI. Trimming removed 2 bases from V and 3 bases from J, with 5 bases in between. The CDR3 totals 13 residues. The CDR3 loop reads CASSPGSGNTIYF. CDR3 DNA: TGTGCCAGCTCACCAGGGAGTGGAAACACCATATATTTT.

The chain combines TRBV2 with TRBJ2-7; no clear D. Germline CDR1 reads SNHLY; CDR2 reads FYNNEI. V lost 6 bases and J 0 bases, leaving 9 bases between the germline ends. The length of the CDR3 is 13 residues. This chain's CDR3 is CASRKESSYEQYF. In DNA, the CDR3 is TGTGCCAGCAGAAAGGAAAGCTCCTACGAGCAGTACTTC. Filled out from reference TRBV2 and TRBJ2-7, the complete variable domain reads EPEVTQTPSHQVTQMGQEVILRCVPISNHLYFYWYRQILGQKVEFLVSFYNNEISEKSEIFDDQFSVERPDGSNFTLKIRSTKLEDSAMYFCASRKESSYEQYFGPGTRLTVT.

This chain links TRBV12-5 with TRBJ2-1, with D tentatively TRBD1 (5 bases). The CDR3 spans 14 residues. Germline V CDR1 and CDR2: LGHNT, FRNRAP. V was clipped by 1 base and J by 4 bases, with 8 bases between them. The CDR3 reads CASGLGQLYNEQFF. The CDR3 DNA is TGTGCTAGTGGTTTGGGACAGCTTTACAATGAGCAGTTCTTC.

The chain couples TRBV7-2 to TRBJ2-1; 12 positions agree with TRBD2. With 3 bases clipped from V and 15 bases from J, the junction kept 9 bases outside the gene matches. The CDR3 runs 14 residues. Germline V gene sequence: CDR1 SGHTA, CDR2 FQGNSA. CDR3 sequence (DNA): TGTGCCAGCAGCTTGTGGACTAGCGGGGTCCCAGGGTTCTTC. Translating it yields CASSLWTSGVPGFF.